The clone carrying this TCR beta chain was found a few times. The CDR3 extends over 14 amino acids. Trimming took 1 base from V and 5 from J; bases not matched to a gene: 5. Germline values: CDR1 SEHNR, CDR2 FQNEAQ (reference sequence). The source of the sample is a study of blood T cell repertoires in COVID-19. Across the study: T cells, B-cell-depleted T cells, or PBMCs provided the cDNA or gDNA that served as material.

Original analysis: Amplified reference gene primers provided the basis for estimating nucleated cell counts. TCRdb's table, derived via immunoSEQ multiplex PCR, lists solely in-frame clones and lacks some. Clonal size and the V and J genes are those of that table, whereas D and trimming came from the DNA. The sample yields tens of thousands of clones, more than 85% seen once. The chain uses TRBV7-9 and TRBJ2-7; 7 positions match TRBD2. The receptor's source is a human donor in a cohort sampled during active COVID-19. Sequencing used peripheral blood. The CDR3 loop is CASSLGTSTHEQYF. The CDR3 nucleotides read TGTGCCAGCAGCTTAGGGACTAGTACCCACGAGCAGTACTTC. Variable domain in full (rest from reference TRBV7-9 and TRBJ2-7): DTGVSQNPRHKITKRGQNVTFRCDPISEHNRLYWYRQTLGQGPEFLTYFQNEAQLEKSRLLSDRFSAERPKGSFSTLEIQRTEQGDSAMYLCASSLGTSTHEQYFGPGTRLTVT.